This TCR beta chain was sequenced for a study of blood T cell repertoires in COVID-19. Background on the study: The study drew acute and convalescent COVID-19 samples from the United States, Italy and Spain. Nucleic acid was either cDNA or gDNA, and it came from T cells, B-cell-depleted T cells, or PBMCs.

Germline loops: CDR1 MNHEY, CDR2 SMNVEV (reference sequence). This CDR3 is built from 12 residues. The V end was cut by 7 bases, the J end by 6 bases, with 10 bases between. The protocol was immunoSEQ multiplex PCR, while the TCRdb copy is restricted to in-frame clones and leaves out a portion. The table includes roughly 120,000 clones, about three quarters detected once. V is TRBV27 and J is TRBJ1-5, with D perhaps TRBD1 (6 bases). The sample taken for sequencing was peripheral blood. The source is a human donor in a cohort sampled during active or convalescent COVID-19. This CDR3 is CASKQQGQPQHF. For the CDR3, the DNA is TGTGCCAGCAAGCAACAGGGTCAGCCCCAGCATTTT.